This T cell receptor (beta chain) was retrieved from a study of OX40 agonist ivuxolimab in advanced cancers. Turning to the study itself: Dose-escalation cases comprised hepatocellular carcinoma, melanoma, renal cell or head and neck cancer. Males comprised 70% to 90% of the group, whose mean age was approximately 60 years (range 23 to 79). Whole-study results and caveats: Dose levels from 0.1 to 3.0 mg/kg saw CD4+ and CD8+ blood T cells expand clonally by week 6. The mean number of expanded clones was higher in CD8+ T cells than in CD4+.

Sequencing used immunoSEQ multiplex PCR; TCRdb keeps in-frame clones, though not all of them. The sample has about 110,000 clones, 75% to 95% seen once; the top ten hold approximately 0.48%. Worth noting for this clone: The antigen remains unidentified.

Trimming left V 0 bases short and J 0 bases short, with 7 bases between. The CDR3 sequence is 16 residues long. The germline V gene encodes CDR1 SGHNT and CDR2 YYREEE (reference sequence). This specimen was CD4+ or CD8+ T cells sorted from blood, taken in a trial of the OX40 agonist ivuxolimab. This TCR was sampled from an adult with an advanced solid tumor such as melanoma, head and neck, liver or kidney cancer. The chain couples TRBV5-4 to TRBJ2-6; no firm D call. The chain's CDR3 is CASSLAPSSGANVLTF. The DNA for the CDR3 is TGTGCCAGCAGCTTGGCCCCCAGCTCTGGGGCCAACGTCCTGACTTTC.